This T cell receptor beta chain was retrieved from a study of molecular identifiers for immune sequencing clone quantification. Study information: Replicates involved a five-way split of RNA from roughly 21,000 or 96,000 naive CD8 cells, with sequencing of four.

Methods described previously were used for bulk TCR libraries, and listed TCR primers were applied. TCRdb analysed the PCR reads with MiXCR anew, one entry per CDR3 protein. The table has some 590,000 distinct CDR3 sequences, about 25% seen once. The CDR3 runs to 13 residues. The germline gives CDR1 MNHEY, CDR2 SMNVEV (reference sequence). V shed 8 bases and J 4 bases; nucleotides not matched to a gene: 7. With regard to this clonotype: Its antigen is as yet unknown.

Whole-study results and caveats: Spiked Jurkat TCR RNA originating from one cell could reportedly be identified amid more than 800,000 naive cells.

Every naive CD8 library was made from between roughly 18,000 and 1,000,000 sorted cells with 10%, 30% or 50% RNA. The specimen sequenced was naive CD8+ T cells from blood, with Jurkat cell RNA spiked in. The subset here: FACS-sorted CD8+CD4-CCR7+CD45RA+ naive T cells. This chain joins TRBV27 and TRBJ2-7; 8 positions agree with TRBD1. This clonotype was sampled from a human donor in good health. Some libraries in this study had Jurkat cell RNA spiked in. The CDR3 DNA is TGTGCCAGCGGGTCAGGGGGCGCTTACGAGCAGTACTTC. Translating it yields CASGSGGAYEQYF.